What follows are 32 T cell receptor beta chains derived from one specimen sequenced in a study of T cell changes during pregnancy in multiple sclerosis (dated by TCRdb to the late 2010s). Library preparation used the immunoSEQ multiplex PCR assay. The clones in this table, taken by TCRdb from immuneACCESS, are in-frame only. Not every clone is retained; where verified, under half of the shortfall comes from an unresolved V gene, and the cause of the rest is unknown. The sample table holds about 100,000 clones, of which roughly 90% were seen once. Of the sample, more than 1.5% falls within the top ten clones. The material sequenced was peripheral blood, taken after pregnancy. The source is a female donor with multiple sclerosis, enrolled in a pregnancy study.

This rearrangement joins TRBV5-1 to TRBJ2-5; TRBD2 is a possible D gene (5 bases). Germline lookup yields CDR1 SGHRS and CDR2 YFSETQ. Trimming pared 5 bases from V and 3 bases from J, leaving 8 bases between. The CDR3 is made up of 12 amino acids. This CDR3 reads CASRREEETQYF. DNA for the CDR3: TGCGCCAGCAGACGGGAAGAAGAGACCCAGTACTTC.

The chain couples TRBV2 to TRBJ2-7, with D maybe TRBD1 (5 bases). V was clipped by 5 bases and J by 3 bases, with 14 bases between them. The CDR3 has 14 amino acids. Germline V gene sequence: CDR1 SNHLY, CDR2 FYNNEI. The CDR3 bases are TGTGCCAGCAGTCGGAGACCCCAGGGCTACGAGCAGTACTTC. It is translated as CASSRRPQGYEQYF. Full variable domain (remainder filled in from reference TRBV2 and TRBJ2-7): EPEVTQTPSHQVTQMGQEVILRCVPISNHLYFYWYRQILGQKVEFLVSFYNNEISEKSEIFDDQFSVERPDGSNFTLKIRSTKLEDSAMYFCASSRRPQGYEQYFGPGTRLTVT.

The chain is built from TRBV19 and TRBJ2-6, with 13 bases aligning to TRBD2. The CDR3 sequence is 17 residues long. Trimming removed 6 bases from V and 2 bases from J; junction bases left unmatched: 4. Looked up from germline, CDR1 is LNHDA and CDR2 is SQIVND (reference sequence). The CDR3 reads CASRLLAGGPGANVLTF. As DNA, the CDR3 is TGTGCCAGTAGATTACTAGCGGGAGGGCCTGGGGCCAACGTCCTGACTTTC.

The J gene is TRBJ2-7, the V gene TRBV29-1, with 7 bases fitting TRBD1. The V gene's germline CDR1 is SQVTM and CDR2 ANQGSEA. The CDR3 loop spans 12 amino acids. J was trimmed by 2 bases and V by 7 bases; bases with no gene match: 5. CDR3 sequence: CSAKTGPYEQYF. The DNA of the CDR3 is TGCAGCGCTAAGACAGGGCCCTACGAGCAGTACTTC.

The genes are TRBV2 and TRBJ2-5; 7 bases map to TRBD1. The V segment lost 6 bases and the J segment 2 bases; nucleotides outside the gene matches: 3. The CDR3 runs 13 residues. CDR1 and CDR2 (germline): SNHLY, FYNNEI. The CDR3 DNA is TGTGCCAGCAGGGAACAGGGGCAAGAGACCCAGTACTTC. Its protein product is CASREQGQETQYF.

The rearrangement links TRBV5-4 to TRBJ2-1; tentatively, D is TRBD1 (6 bases). Germline values: CDR1 SGHNT, CDR2 YYREEE (reference sequence). V lost 2 bases and J 1 base, leaving 13 bases between the germline ends. This CDR3 comprises 16 residues. CDR3 sequence (DNA): TGTGCCAGCAGCTTAAAAACAGGGAATTCCTACAATGAGCAGTTCTTC. Translating gives CASSLKTGNSYNEQFF. The complete variable domain, with remaining parts taken from reference TRBV5-4 and TRBJ2-1, reads ETGVTQSPTHLIKTRGQQVTLRCSSQSGHNTVSWYQQALGQGPQFIFQYYREEENGRGNFPPRFSGLQFPNYSSELNVNALELDDSALYLCASSLKTGNSYNEQFFGPGTRLTVL.

For the CDR3, the DNA is TGTGCCAGCAGCCGGAATCCCTTTTTGGACAGGGCGAACACTGAAGCTTTCTTT. Translated, it gives CASSRNPFLDRANTEAFF. The chain carries TRBV13 and TRBJ1-1, with 8 bases matching TRBD1. The V gene's germline CDR1 is PRHDT and CDR2 FYEKMQ (reference sequence). This CDR3 spans 18 amino acids. V was pared by 5 bases and J by 1 base, with 15 bases of the junction left unmatched.

CDR3 protein: CASSPQLTDTQYF. The CDR3 coding sequence is TGTGCCAGCTCACCACAACTCACAGATACGCAGTATTTT. V and J are TRBV18 and TRBJ2-3, with D hard to call. The CDR3 is 13 residues long. Looked up from germline, CDR1 is KGHSH and CDR2 is LQKENI. Trimming took 1 base from V and 2 from J, leaving 4 bases between them.

The J gene is TRBJ2-1, the V gene TRBV4-1, with 12 bases fitting TRBD2. V trimming: 3 bases; J trimming: 6 bases; junction bases outside the gene matches: 3. CDR3 size: 15 residues. Germline-derived CDR1 and CDR2 are MGHRA and YSYEKL. CDR3 in DNA: TGCGCCAGCAGCCAGATGGGACTAGCGGGCAATGAGCAGTTCTTC. Translation: CASSQMGLAGNEQFF.

The J gene is TRBJ1-5, the V gene TRBV2; 10 nucleotides align to TRBD1. Trimming took 5 bases from V and 6 from J; bases not matched to a gene: 10. The germline CDR1 and CDR2 sequences are SNHLY and FYNNEI. This CDR3 has 16 residues. The CDR3 nucleotides read TGTGCCAGCAGTCCGACTGGACAGGGGGGCTTTCAGCCCCAGCATTTT. Translating gives CASSPTGQGGFQPQHF.

The V gene is TRBV9, the J gene TRBJ2-3; TRBD2 aligns across 7 bases. The CDR3 length is 16 residues. From germline, CDR1 is SGDLS and CDR2 YYNGEE. Germline trimming cut 0 bases from V and 5 bases from J; bases unmatched to any gene: 9. The CDR3 region is CASSVGLAESLDTQYF. The CDR3 bases are TGTGCCAGCAGCGTAGGCCTAGCGGAGAGCTTAGATACGCAGTATTTT.

In DNA form, the CDR3 reads TGTGCCAGCATCAAAAGCGGGGGGGCCTACAATGAGCAGTTCTTC. Its protein is CASIKSGGAYNEQFF. The J gene is TRBJ2-1, the V gene TRBV28; TRBD2 matches at 10 bases. Germline CDR1 and CDR2: MDHEN and SYDVKM. The CDR3 sequence is 15 residues long. The J segment lost 2 bases and the V segment lost 7 bases, leaving 5 bases of the junction unmatched.

The genes are TRBV2 and TRBJ2-1, with TRBD2 matching 12 bases. The germline V gene encodes CDR1 SNHLY and CDR2 FYNNEI. V shed 4 bases and J 9 bases; nucleotides not matched to a gene: 4. This CDR3 spans 14 amino acids. DNA for the CDR3: TGTGCCAGCAGTGTTCTAGCGGGGGGGCGTGAGCAGTTCTTC. Translated, it gives CASSVLAGGREQFF.

J is TRBJ2-7 and V is TRBV21-1; the D call of TRBD2 is as the table states it, not checked on the DNA. TRBV21-1 is marked as a pseudogene. The CDR3 extends over 17 amino acids. The CDR3 DNA reads as TGTGCCAGCAGCAAAGTTATTTGGCGGGACCTCTCCTACGAGCAGTACTTC. It specifies CASSKVIWRDLSYEQYF.

The V and J genes are TRBV27 and TRBJ1-2, with D unclear. This CDR3 has 16 residues. Germline V gene sequence: CDR1 MNHEY, CDR2 SMNVEV (reference sequence). The V gene lost 0 bases and the J gene lost 3 bases, with 14 bases spanning the gap. DNA of the CDR3: TGTGCCAGCAGTTTATCGCCAGATTTGACACACTATGGCTACACCTTC. It yields the protein CASSLSPDLTHYGYTF.

CDR3: CASSGSGGFQETQYF. CDR3 DNA sequence: TGTGCCAGCAGCGGTAGCGGGGGGTTTCAAGAGACCCAGTACTTC. V is TRBV13 and J is TRBJ2-5; 10 positions match TRBD2. In germline, CDR1 is PRHDT, CDR2 FYEKMQ (reference sequence). V trimming: 5 bases; J trimming: 2 bases; junction bases outside the gene matches: 5. The CDR3 consists of 15 residues. Based on the CDR3 plus reference TRBV13 and TRBJ2-5, the full variable domain is AAGVIQSPRHLIKEKRETATLKCYPIPRHDTVYWYQQGPGQDPQFLISFYEKMQSDKGSIPDRFSAQQFSDYHSELNMSSLELGDSALYFCASSGSGGFQETQYFGPGTRLLVL.

This chain joins TRBV2 and TRBJ2-4, with D possibly TRBD2 on 5 matching bases. The length of the CDR3 is 12 residues. Trimming removed 4 bases from V and 5 bases from J, with 6 bases in between. CDR1 SNHLY and CDR2 FYNNEI come from the germline V gene. The CDR3 region is CASSGRENIQYF. In DNA form, the CDR3 reads TGTGCCAGCAGTGGGCGGGAAAACATTCAGTACTTC.

In its sample, this clone was seen a few times. CDR3 protein: CASSRGPANTGELFF. In nucleotides, the CDR3 is TGTGCCAGCAGCCGGGGTCCCGCGAACACCGGGGAGCTGTTTTTT. The chain employs TRBV9 and TRBJ2-2; D possibly corresponds to TRBD2 (5 bases). In germline, CDR1 is SGDLS, CDR2 YYNGEE. CDR3 length equals 15 residues. The V end was cut by 4 bases, the J end by 0 bases, with 10 bases between.

V usage is TRBV19 and J usage is TRBJ2-1, with 7 nucleotides matching TRBD1. The CDR3 consists of 13 residues. The germline gives CDR1 LNHDA, CDR2 SQIVND (reference sequence). The CDR3 spells CVVAGGPYNEQFF. CDR3 sequence (DNA): TGTGTGGTTGCAGGGGGACCGTACAATGAGCAGTTCTTC.

This clone has a single count. The chain recombines TRBV7-2 with TRBJ2-1; 9 bases align to TRBD2. Germline values: CDR1 SGHTA, CDR2 FQGNSA. V shed 1 base and J 6 bases; nucleotides not matched to a gene: 7. The CDR3 is 16 residues long. The CDR3 sequence: CASSLGRLAGSNEQFF. For the CDR3, the DNA is TGTGCCAGCAGCTTAGGCCGGCTAGCGGGATCCAATGAGCAGTTCTTC.

This clone was found once. This rearrangement joins TRBV4-1 to TRBJ1-1, with D maybe TRBD1 (6 bases). The germline V gene encodes CDR1 MGHRA and CDR2 YSYEKL. CDR3 length: 14 amino acids. V lost 5 bases to trimming and J lost 6 bases, with 16 bases between them. DNA of the CDR3: TGCGCCAGCAGCGGAGTACTCAGGGGTTCTGAAGCTTTCTTT. The encoded protein is CASSGVLRGSEAFF.

In its sample, this clone was seen a few times. The rearrangement uses TRBV30 and TRBJ1-6; maybe TRBD1 (5 bases). CDR1 is GTSNPN and CDR2 is SVGIG in the germline V gene (reference sequence). V was clipped by 0 bases and J by 9 bases, with 12 bases between them. This CDR3 spans 14 amino acids. The CDR3 sequence: CAWSVSGHGSPLHF. For the CDR3, the DNA is TGTGCCTGGAGTGTGTCAGGGCACGGTTCACCCCTCCACTTT.

In nucleotides, the CDR3 is TGTGCCAGCTCACCACATCTTGGGGCGGGGGAGACCCAGTACTTC. Residues: CASSPHLGAGETQYF. The V and J genes are TRBV18 and TRBJ2-5, with TRBD2 as a possible D gene (6 bases). V gave up 1 base and J gave up 5 bases, with 14 bases separating them. CDR1 and CDR2 from the germline V gene are KGHSH and LQKENI. CDR3 length: 15 residues.

This chain links TRBV7-2 with TRBJ1-2; TRBD1 might be the D (6 bases). The CDR3 runs to 17 residues. V lost 2 bases, J lost 1 base, and 17 bases lay in between. Germline V gene lookup returns CDR1 SGHTA and CDR2 FQGNSA. The CDR3 DNA follows: TGTGCCAGCAGCTTAAGTGGGGGGGGCAGTTTTAACTATGGCTACACCTTC. Its protein product is CASSLSGGGSFNYGYTF.

The chain is built from TRBV7-3 and TRBJ1-1, with D possibly matching TRBD1 (6 bases). The V end lost 5 bases, the J end lost 6 bases, and 25 bases lay between the germline ends. CDR1 is SGHTA and CDR2 is FQGTGA in the germline V gene. This CDR3 is built from 17 residues. CDR3 sequence: CASSPSQGTLLGPEAFF. The CDR3 nucleotides read TGTGCCAGCAGCCCGTCACAGGGTACTCTGCTCGGGCCTGAAGCTTTCTTT.

The J gene is TRBJ2-1, the V gene TRBV28; possible D gene TRBD1, 5 bases. This CDR3 has 15 amino acids. V lost 1 base to trimming and J lost 9 bases, with 16 bases between them. Germline CDR1 reads MDHEN; CDR2 reads SYDVKM. The DNA of the CDR3 is TGTGCCAGCAGTTTATTTCAGCAGGGTCTGGGTGAGCAGTTCTTC. It specifies CASSLFQQGLGEQFF.

This chain joins TRBV10-3 and TRBJ2-3; 8 bases are shared with TRBD2. The germline gives CDR1 ENHRY, CDR2 SYGVKD. After removal of 5 bases from V and 4 bases from J, the junction contained 5 bases not matched to a gene. The CDR3 spans 14 residues. This CDR3 reads CAISLSGKADTQYF. CDR3 sequence (DNA): TGTGCCATCAGTCTTAGCGGGAAAGCAGATACGCAGTATTTT.

This chain joins TRBV30 and TRBJ2-3, with no clear D. V lost 1 base to trimming and J lost 4 bases, with 3 bases between them. This CDR3 is built from 11 residues. Germline-derived CDR1 and CDR2 are GTSNPN and SVGIG (reference sequence). The chain's CDR3 is CAWSDSDTQYF. The CDR3 DNA follows: TGTGCCTGGAGTGACTCAGATACGCAGTATTTT.

This clone was recorded only once. The chain uses TRBV5-6 and TRBJ2-7; TRBD1 aligns across 7 bases. The germline V gene encodes CDR1 SGHDT and CDR2 YYEEEE. The CDR3 has 15 amino acids. V trimming: 9 bases; J trimming: 2 bases; junction bases outside the gene matches: 14. The CDR3 spells CATKRQGLVAYEQYF. In DNA, the CDR3 is TGTGCCACCAAGAGACAGGGTTTAGTGGCCTACGAGCAGTACTTC.

V is TRBV16 and J is TRBJ1-2, with 7 positions matching TRBD1. V was clipped by 4 bases and J by 8 bases; unmatched bases: 7. This CDR3 has 13 residues. Germline V CDR1 and CDR2: KGHSY, FQNENV. This CDR3 reads CASSPGQVWGYTF. For the CDR3, the DNA is TGTGCCAGCAGCCCCGGACAGGTGTGGGGCTACACCTTC. The full variable domain, in which reference TRBV16 and TRBJ1-2 provide the parts outside the CDR3, is GEEVAQTPKHLVRGEGQKAKLYCAPIKGHSYVFWYQQVLKNEFKFLISFQNENVFDETGMPKERFSAKCLPNSPCSLEIQATKLEDSAVYFCASSPGQVWGYTFGSGTRLTVV.

This clone was recorded once. The chain couples TRBV2 to TRBJ2-7; TRBD1 is a possible D gene (6 bases). This CDR3 is 13 amino acids long. Germline CDR1 is SNHLY and CDR2 is FYNNEI. Trimming took 6 bases from V and 5 from J, leaving 14 bases between them. The CDR3 sequence: CASSETGYDEQYF. CDR3 coding DNA: TGTGCCAGCAGCGAAACAGGGTATGACGAGCAGTACTTC.

CDR3 coding DNA: TGTGCCAGCAGCTCCCGGCTGGGACAGAGAACCTACGAGCAGTACTTC. Translated, it gives CASSSRLGQRTYEQYF. The J gene is TRBJ2-7, the V gene TRBV7-9; 7 bases match TRBD1. The germline V gene encodes CDR1 SEHNR and CDR2 FQNEAQ (reference sequence). This CDR3 spans 16 amino acids. The J segment lost 2 bases and the V segment lost 4 bases, leaving 11 bases of the junction unmatched.